This TCR beta chain was found in a study of T cells in localized non-small cell lung cancer. Germline CDR1 and CDR2: ENHRY and SYGVKD. V shed 11 bases and J shed 4 bases, with 12 bases lying between them. The CDR3 loop spans 12 amino acids. The assay was immunoSEQ multiplex PCR, and TCRdb's table has in-frame clones only and misses some. This table holds 70,000 or so clones, 65% to 85% found once. This sequence was found in a female donor older than 55 with stage I lung adenocarcinoma. The chain uses TRBV10-3 and TRBJ2-1; tentative D call: TRBD1 (6 bases). Sequenced here: peripheral blood, sampled before any cancer treatment. Here the CDR3 reads CASGQSYNEQFF. The CDR3 nucleotides read TGTGCCTCCGGACAGAGTTACAATGAGCAGTTCTTC.